One T cell receptor (beta chain) is described in this entry. This clone appeared once. Its cognate antigen has yet to be identified. Per-base quality was not reported, and no clone a single base away is much larger than it. Each clonotype received, on average, 10x coverage in deep resolution sequencing performed on a MiSeq, where the target depth lay between 1 in 1 million and 1 in 200,000 T cells. The immunoSEQ hsTCRB Kit was used to generate TCR beta libraries. The published analysis was carried out like this. Data were analyzed with ImmunoSEQ Data Assistant and ImmunoSEQ Analyzer, with V, D and J genes assigned per IMGT definitions. Clonality, with values ranging from 0 to 1, was calculated as one minus the normalized Shannon entropy of productive rearrangement frequencies. Only overrepresented clonotypes making up at least 0.05% of the repertoire of each patient were included in the public clonotype analysis. Some 13 age-matched healthy donor repertoires from immuneACCESS served as clonality controls. In its TCRdb copy, this immuneACCESS table keeps in-frame sequences only and misses some clones. Where compared with another copy, unresolved V genes explain less than half of these, and the others have no known cause. V and J calls and clone size are as listed in that table; D and trimming were resolved from the DNA. Recorded for this sample are about 140,000 clones; 85% to 95% of them occurred a single time. About 10% of the sample rests with the top ten.

This sample is drawn from a study of cytotoxic CD8 clonotypes in ibrutinib-treated CLL (dated by TCRdb to 2020 to 2022). With respect to the entire study: In this cohort, around 14 patients were treatment-naive and ten to twelve were relapsed/refractory, while some 18 had unmutated IGHV. On average, each sample yielded 255,043 productive templates and around 100,000 productive rearrangements. Of the approximately 86 people in the trial, around 24 had longitudinal samples available. Every sample from remission and from progressive disease was obtained while the patients were still on ibrutinib. Cryopreserved peripheral blood mononuclear cells were collected at three points: before therapy, at response, and at either sustained remission or disease progression. Samples at response were collected after a median of about 12 months of treatment, with a range of about 6 to 36 months. Responses were partial in roughly 24 patients and complete in 2; after median 68 months follow-up, some 15 stayed in remission and roughly twelve progressed.

Taken with the paper, the label for time point translates to: about a year on ibrutinib. For TCR beta library preparation, approximately 1.8 micrograms of genomic DNA was extracted from cryopreserved PBMCs. Longitudinal blood samples from CLL patients on ibrutinib monotherapy underwent high-throughput TCR beta sequencing. Patients were enrolled in a phase 2 open-label single-center ibrutinib monotherapy trial. What the authors observed across the whole study: Baseline clonality exceeded that of age-matched healthy donors and correlated strongly with circulating CD8+ T-cell counts. Sampling times were not matched between patients in sustained remission and patients whose disease was progressing, and lymph node repertoires were not examined. An increase in clonality was observed at ibrutinib response, with clonality remaining stable during sustained remission and falling back toward baseline at progression. Public clonotypes were rare and either shrank or stayed stable during treatment, and the rise in clonality at ibrutinib response reflected expansion of private clonotypes.

There are 14 amino acids in the CDR3, from cysteine to phenylalanine inclusive. Just the 42-base CDR3 DNA is kept, in frame starting at base 1. The V end gives up 0 bases and the J end 6 bases, leaving 4 bases in the junction not matched to a gene. The germline V gene gives CDR1 as MDHEN and CDR2 as SYDVKM. The input for sequencing was PBMCs, taken after 12 months of ibrutinib treatment. The chain is encoded by TRBV28 joined to TRBJ2-7; 8 middle bases align to TRBD2. The receptor was derived from a human donor with chronic lymphocytic leukemia. DNA sequence: TGTGCCAGCAGTTTATGGGCGGGAGGTCTCGAGCAGTACTTC. This encodes CASSLWAGGLEQYF.